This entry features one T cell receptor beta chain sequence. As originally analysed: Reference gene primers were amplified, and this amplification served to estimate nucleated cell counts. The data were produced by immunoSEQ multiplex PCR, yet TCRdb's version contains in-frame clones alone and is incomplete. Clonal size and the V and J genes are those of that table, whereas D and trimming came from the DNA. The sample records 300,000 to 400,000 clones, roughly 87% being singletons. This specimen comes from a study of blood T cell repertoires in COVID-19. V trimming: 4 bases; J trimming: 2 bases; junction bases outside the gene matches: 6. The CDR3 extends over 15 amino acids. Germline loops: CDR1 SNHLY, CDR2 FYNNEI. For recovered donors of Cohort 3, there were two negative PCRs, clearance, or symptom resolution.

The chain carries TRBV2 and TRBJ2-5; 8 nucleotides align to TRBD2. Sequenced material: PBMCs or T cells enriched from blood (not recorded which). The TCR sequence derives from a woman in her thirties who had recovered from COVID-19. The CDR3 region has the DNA TGTGCCAGCAGTGTAAGCGGGGGCAATCAAGAGACCCAGTACTTC. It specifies CASSVSGGNQETQYF.